Presented here are 16 T cell receptor beta chains from one specimen sequenced in a study of tumor and adjacent non-tumor tissue in lung cancer. The library came from three nested PCR rounds adapted from ARM-PCR protocols. From the multiplex PCR reads, TCRdb called clonotypes with MiXCR, one entry per CDR3 protein. This table holds about 86,000 distinct CDR3 sequences, under 80% found once. No cell sorting was done before RNA was extracted from the tissue. Distant lung tissue was collected more than 3 cm away from the tumor edge. The material sequenced was distant non-tumor lung tissue. The receptors here all came from a woman aged 45 to 65 with non-small cell lung cancer.

Regarding this clonotype: A junction boundary mismatches the germline segment, possibly from a read error. The rearrangement links TRBV11-2 to TRBJ1-2; TRBD1 matches at 9 bases. Germline V gives CDR1 SGHAT, CDR2 FQNNGV. The CDR3 length is 15 residues. CDR3 DNA: TGTGCCAACAGCCCGGGACAGGGCAGATACTATGGCTACATCTTC. This gives the protein CANSPGQGRYYGYIF.

This rearrangement joins TRBV11-2 to TRBJ2-3; 14 nucleotides agree with TRBD2. V trimming: 5 bases; J trimming: 1 base; junction bases outside the gene matches: 11. The CDR3 totals 19 residues. Germline CDR1 and CDR2: SGHAT and FQNNGV. The CDR3 sequence: CASSVRLAGGKSGTDTQYF. The CDR3 region has the DNA TGTGCCAGCAGCGTCAGACTAGCGGGAGGGAAATCAGGCACAGATACGCAGTATTTT.

Concerning this clonotype: The germline gene is not matched at one end of the junction; a read error may be the cause. The chain employs TRBV5-1 and TRBJ2-5; TRBD1 or TRBD2 may be the D gene (6 bases each). CDR1 and CDR2 from the germline V gene are SGHRS and YFSETQ. This CDR3 has 15 amino acids. CDR3 sequence: CASSLRGGTQDTQYF. CDR3 DNA sequence: TGCGCCAGCAGTTTGAGAGGGGGGACTCAAGATACCCAGTACTTC.

Notes on this clonotype: A single base separates this from a much larger clone, so it may be a read error. The chain is built from TRBV24-1 and TRBJ2-1; 14 bases match TRBD2. Germline CDR1 KGHDR, CDR2 SFDVKD. The CDR3 totals 15 residues. V was pared by 5 bases and J by 13 bases, with 9 bases of the junction left unmatched. The chain's CDR3 is CATSVNGLAGGYQFF. CDR3 nucleotides: TGTGCCACCAGTGTCAACGGACTAGCGGGAGGTTATCAGTTCTTC.

The CDR3 nucleotides are TGCGCCAGCAGATGGGTATCGGACCCATACAATGAGCAGTTCTTC. This gives the protein CASRWVSDPYNEQFF. The V gene is TRBV5-1, the J gene TRBJ2-1, with no clear D. V lost 5 bases and J lost 4, with 16 bases in between. The germline CDR1 and CDR2 sequences are SGHRS and YFSETQ. The CDR3 loop spans 15 amino acids.

Of note for this clonotype: An end of the junction does not agree with germline; a read error may underlie this. The chain carries TRBV12-3 or TRBV12-4 and TRBJ1-4; 8 nucleotides agree with TRBD1. The CDR3 runs 16 residues. CDR3 DNA sequence: TGTACCAGCAGTTTAGGGGACAGGTGGGCTAATGAAAAACCGTTTTTT. As protein: CTSSLGDRWANEKPFF.

This clonotype was observed a single time. The junction departs from the called germline gene at one end, perhaps through a read error. The rearrangement links TRBV12-3 or TRBV12-4 to TRBJ2-1; D not certain. CDR3 length: 12 amino acids. CDR3: CATIPEEGEQIF. The CDR3 bases are TGTGCAACCATTCCCGAAGAAGGTGAGCAGATCTTC.

Of note for this clonotype: Relative to the germline gene, one junction end is altered; a read error may explain this. This chain joins TRBV6-6 and TRBJ2-3; TRBD2 aligns across 9 bases. CDR3 length: 15 residues. CDR1 and CDR2 (germline): MNHNY, SVGAGI (reference sequence). The CDR3 nucleotides read TGTGCCAGCTGCAGGGGGGTAGCGGGAGTGGATACGCAATATTTT. Encoded protein: CASCRGVAGVDTQYF.

This clonotype was detected only a few times. One end of the junction does not line up with germline, which may come from a read error. The rearrangement links TRBV4-1 to TRBJ2-1; no definite D call. This CDR3 comprises 16 residues. Germline-derived CDR1 and CDR2 are MGHRA and YSYEKL. The CDR3: CTSSSLGGPSRNEQFF. As DNA, the CDR3 is TGTACCAGCAGCTCCCTCGGCGGCCCCAGTCGCAATGAGCAGTTCTTC.

Remarks on this clonotype: One end of the junction fails to match germline, which may point to a read error. CDR3 in amino acids: CASRLFVLAESSYNEQFF. CDR3 in DNA: TGTGCCAGCAGATTATTCGTACTAGCGGAAAGCTCCTACAATGAGCAGTTTTTC. The chain couples TRBV28 to TRBJ2-1; 8 bases fit TRBD2. The germline V gene encodes CDR1 MDHEN and CDR2 SYDVKM. This CDR3 spans 18 amino acids.

The chain employs TRBV5-4 and TRBJ2-6, with 13 nucleotides matching TRBD2. The CDR3 is 18 residues long. Germline V gives CDR1 SGHNT, CDR2 YYREEE (reference sequence). The CDR3 is CTNSSAGLAGPGANVLTF. CDR3 nucleotides: TGTACCAACAGCAGTGCGGGACTAGCGGGACCTGGGGCCAACGTCCTGACTTTC. Full variable domain (remainder filled in from reference TRBV5-4 and TRBJ2-6): ETGVTQSPTHLIKTRGQQVTLRCSSQSGHNTVSWYQQALGQGPQFIFQYYREEENGRGNFPPRFSGLQFPNYSSELNVNALELDDSALYLCTNSSAGLAGPGANVLTFGAGSRLTVL.

On this clonotype: One junction end disagrees with the germline gene, perhaps due to a read error. The chain has TRBV28 and TRBJ2-3; 9 bases map to TRBD2. The germline V gene has CDR1 MDHEN and CDR2 SYDVKM. The CDR3 is 18 residues long. The CDR3 bases are TGTGCCAGCAGTTATGGATCTAGCGGGAAGTACAGCACATATACGCAGTATTTT. Protein sequence: CASSYGSSGKYSTYTQYF.

Worth noting for this clonotype: A single base separates this from a much larger clone, so it may be a read error. The rearrangement uses TRBV20-1 and TRBJ2-7; D gene uncertain. Germline V gene lookup returns CDR1 DFQATT and CDR2 SNEGSKA (reference sequence). CDR3 length: 13 amino acids. In DNA form, the CDR3 reads TGCAATGCTAGAGGCGCCTGGAAATACGAGCAGTACTTC. Amino acid sequence: CNARGAWKYEQYF.

This chain uses TRBV11-2 with TRBJ2-3, with 9 bases that match TRBD2. The CDR3 extends over 17 amino acids. Germline V CDR1 and CDR2: SGHAT, FQNNGV. The ends lost 4 bases at V and 4 bases at J; junction bases unmatched: 12. CDR3 DNA sequence: TGTGCCAGCAGCTCGTTAGCGGGAGCGAGTGAGGCAGATACGCAGTATTTT. This codes for CASSSLAGASEADTQYF.

This clonotype was seen a single time. Possible read error: a much larger clone is one base away. The V call is TRBV25-1, the J call TRBJ2-7; 10 bases map to TRBD2. The CDR3 spans 15 residues. Germline V lookup: CDR1 MGHDK, CDR2 SYGVNS. The CDR3 is CANSEPSGSRYEQYF. The CDR3 nucleotides read TGTGCCAACAGTGAGCCTAGCGGGAGTAGGTACGAGCAGTACTTC.

As for this clonotype: At one end, the junction sequence differs from germline, possibly due to a read error. This chain links TRBV29-1 with TRBJ2-1; no definite D call. There are 16 residues in the CDR3. Germline CDR1 and CDR2: SQVTM and ANQGSEA. For the CDR3, the DNA is TGCAGCGTTGATGATCCCCGCCGAAGCTCCTACCATGAGCAGTTCTTC. Its translation: CSVDDPRRSSYHEQFF.